Presented here are 30 T cell receptor beta chains from one specimen sequenced in a study of molecular identifiers for immune sequencing clone quantification. TCRdb ran MiXCR on the PCR reads and lists one entry per CDR3 protein. Seen here are around 100,000 distinct CDR3 sequences, roughly 38% observed once, and the top ten hold less than 5.5%. Sample: naive CD8+ T cells from blood, with Jurkat cell RNA spiked in. The sample's subset: FACS-sorted CD8+CD4-CCR7+CD45RA+ naive T cells. Every receptor here comes from a human donor in good health. Some libraries in this study had Jurkat cell RNA spiked in.

V usage is TRBV27 and J usage is TRBJ1-1; D remains unclear. With 3 bases removed from V and 11 bases from J, the gap between germline ends came to 16 bases. CDR3 length: 13 amino acids. Germline values: CDR1 MNHEY, CDR2 SMNVEV (reference sequence). DNA for the CDR3: TGTGCCAGCAGTTTGTCCACCTCCGCGTGGGCTTTCTTT. It is translated as CASSLSTSAWAFF.

V usage is TRBV20-1 and J usage is TRBJ1-4, with 9 bases lining up with TRBD1. This CDR3 contains 17 residues. Germline values: CDR1 DFQATT, CDR2 SNEGSKA (reference sequence). The V and J ends lost 0 bases and 3 bases, in that order; junction bases with no gene match: 8. Here the CDR3 DNA reads TGCAGTGCTAGAGATACCGGACAGGGGTGGTCTAATGAAAAACTGTTTTTT. Translating gives CSARDTGQGWSNEKLFF.

The chain has TRBV12-3 or TRBV12-4 and TRBJ2-7; D is unclear. The V end lost 4 bases, the J end lost 0 bases, and 4 bases lay between the germline ends. The CDR3 length is 12 residues. The chain's CDR3 is CASSYNSYEQYF. The CDR3 DNA reads TGTGCCAGCAGTTACAACTCCTACGAGCAGTACTTC.

With respect to this clonotype: A much larger clone sits a single nucleotide away, making a read error possible. This likely comes from a read error, as the CDR3 has no conserved phenylalanine or tryptophan at its end. The chain employs TRBV29-1 and TRBJ2-1; 13 nucleotides align to TRBD2. CDR3 length: 13 residues. V shed 8 bases, J shed 8 bases, and the junction held 6 bases outside the gene matches. Per the germline V gene, CDR1 is SQVTM and CDR2 is ANQGSEA. The CDR3 is CSHRTSGSDEQFL. As DNA, the CDR3 is TGCAGCCACCGGACTAGCGGGAGCGATGAGCAGTTCCTC.

The chain combines TRBV18 with TRBJ1-4; D unclear. The V gene lost 0 bases and the J gene lost 7 bases, with 9 bases spanning the gap. The germline V gene has CDR1 KGHSH and CDR2 LQKENI. The CDR3 is 14 residues long. This CDR3 reads CASSPPAGVEKLFF. Here the CDR3 DNA reads TGTGCCAGCTCACCACCGGCGGGAGTTGAAAAACTGTTTTTT. Together with reference TRBV18 and TRBJ1-4, the CDR3 gives the full variable domain: NAGVMQNPRHLVRRRGQEARLRCSPMKGHSHVYWYRQLPEEGLKFMVYLQKENIIDESGMPKERFSAEFPKEGPSILRIQQVVRGDSAAYFCASSPPAGVEKLFFGSGTQLSVL.

This clonotype was seen ten or more times. This sequence joins TRBV18 and TRBJ1-5, with D perhaps matching TRBD1 (5 bases). The CDR3 runs to 15 residues. Trimming removed 3 bases at V and 3 bases at J, with 12 bases between. Germline V gene data show CDR1 as KGHSH and CDR2 as LQKENI. The CDR3 reads CASSPSPGINQPQHF. In DNA, the CDR3 is TGTGCCAGCTCACCTTCTCCAGGGATCAATCAGCCCCAGCATTTT.

Comments on this clonotype: A much larger clone lies one base from this, so it may be a read error. The genes are TRBV12-3 or TRBV12-4 and TRBJ1-5; possible D gene TRBD1, 5 bases. This CDR3 contains 14 residues. The ends were cut back, 7 bases at V and 6 bases at J, with 16 bases in the middle. In nucleotides, the CDR3 is TGTGCCAGCAACGCCAGGGATCTCAGTCAGCCCCAGCATTTT. Protein: CASNARDLSQPQHF.

The chain has TRBV27 and TRBJ2-2; a weak D match, TRBD1 (5 bases). V was pared by 7 bases and J by 1 base, with 7 bases between. The CDR3 covers 13 residues. CDR1 and CDR2 (germline): MNHEY, SMNVEV (reference sequence). The DNA for the CDR3 is TGTGCCAGCACCGACAGGAACACCGGGGAGCTGTTTTTT. Amino acids: CASTDRNTGELFF.

This clonotype was seen ten or more times. The chain employs TRBV5-6 and TRBJ2-2; no clear D. The CDR3 consists of 12 residues. Trimming removed 2 bases at V and 6 bases at J, with 5 bases between. Germline assignment: CDR1 SGHDT and CDR2 YYEEEE. The CDR3 DNA reads as TGTGCCAGCAGCTTACATTCCGGGGAGCTGTTTTTT. This codes for CASSLHSGELFF.

As for this clonotype: A single base separates this from a much larger clone, so it may be a read error. The chain recombines TRBV20-1 with TRBJ2-7; 7 positions agree with TRBD2. Germline V lookup: CDR1 DFQATT, CDR2 SNEGSKA (reference sequence). The V gene end was trimmed by 8 bases and the J gene end by 9 bases; junction bases not matched to a gene: 7. The CDR3 totals 10 residues. The CDR3 nucleotides are TGCAGTATGGGAGGGGAGGCGCAGTACTTC. Translating gives CSMGGEAQYF.

This clonotype was counted at least ten times. V and J are TRBV2 and TRBJ2-3; the D gene is possibly TRBD2 (6 bases). V was cut by 7 bases and J by 4 bases, with 15 bases left in between. In germline, CDR1 is SNHLY, CDR2 FYNNEI. CDR3 size: 14 residues. The CDR3 DNA reads as TGTGCCAGCAAACCCGGGGGTCTGCCAGATACGCAGTATTTT. It codes for CASKPGGLPDTQYF.

This clonotype was found once. The junction departs from the called germline gene at one end, perhaps through a read error. V gene TRBV29-1 combines with J gene TRBJ2-1; unclear D gene. This CDR3 has 10 residues. Germline lookup yields CDR1 SQVTM and CDR2 ANQGSEA. In DNA form, the CDR3 reads TGCAGCGTTCCTGTCGAGGTGCAGATCTTC. Its protein product is CSVPVEVQIF.

The rearrangement links TRBV5-1 to TRBJ2-3; D unclear. Trimming stripped 4 bases from V and 3 bases from J, with 15 bases between. The CDR3 is 15 residues long. Germline loops: CDR1 SGHRS, CDR2 YFSETQ. CDR3 protein: CASSIYSQGTDTQYF. The CDR3 nucleotides read TGCGCCAGCAGCATCTACTCCCAAGGGACAGATACGCAGTATTTT.

Concerning this clonotype itself: A read error is possible here, since a much larger clone lies one base away. The rearrangement uses TRBV4-1 and TRBJ2-7; 7 bases are a match to TRBD1. Germline CDR1 is MGHRA and CDR2 is YSYEKL. The CDR3 is made up of 15 amino acids. The CDR3 reads CASSLIQDRTYAQYF. Here the CDR3 DNA reads TGCGCCAGCAGCCTCATCCAGGACAGGACCTACGCGCAGTACTTC.

The rearrangement links TRBV29-1 to TRBJ2-1; D not certain. V was pared by 3 bases and J by 9 bases, with 6 bases between. Germline V gene sequence: CDR1 SQVTM, CDR2 ANQGSEA. This CDR3 is 10 amino acids long. The CDR3 is CSVDAAEQFF. CDR3 nucleotide sequence: TGCAGCGTTGATGCGGCTGAGCAGTTCTTC.

This clonotype has ten or more counts. CDR3 sequence: CASSLRARGTDTQYF. CDR3 DNA sequence: TGTGCCAGCAGCTTAAGGGCTCGGGGAACAGATACGCAGTATTTT. This chain uses TRBV7-8 with TRBJ2-3, with a tentative D call TRBD2 (5 bases). Germline V gene data show CDR1 as SGHVS and CDR2 as FQNEAQ. This CDR3 is built from 15 residues. Trimming took 2 bases from V and 3 from J, leaving 12 bases between them. The complete variable domain, with remaining parts taken from reference TRBV7-8 and TRBJ2-3, reads GAGVSQSPRYKVAKRGQDVALRCDPISGHVSLFWYQQALGQGPEFLTYFQNEAQLDKSGLPSDRFFAERPEGSVSTLKIQRTQQEDSAVYLCASSLRARGTDTQYFGPGTRLTVL.

This clonotype has at least ten counts. The gene calls are TRBV11-2 and TRBJ2-4, with D perhaps given as TRBD1 or TRBD2 (6 bases each). This CDR3 region has 16 residues. Germline assignment: CDR1 SGHAT and CDR2 FQNNGV. V shed 5 bases and J shed 6 bases, with 20 bases lying between them. The CDR3 DNA follows: TGTGCCAGCAGCCTCCCCGCGTGGGGGGCGGGAAACATTCAGTACTTC. This translates into CASSLPAWGAGNIQYF. Looking up the rest from reference TRBV11-2 and TRBJ2-4 gives the full variable domain: EAGVAQSPRYKIIEKRQSVAFWCNPISGHATLYWYQQILGQGPKLLIQFQNNGVVDDSQLPKDRFSAERLKGVDSTLKIQPAKLEDSAVYLCASSLPAWGAGNIQYFGAGTRLSVL.

V gene TRBV13 combines with J gene TRBJ2-5; no clear D gene. The V end was cut by 4 bases, the J end by 1 base, with 10 bases between. The CDR3 loop spans 14 amino acids. Germline lookup yields CDR1 PRHDT and CDR2 FYEKMQ (reference sequence). The DNA of the CDR3 is TGTGCCAGCAGCTCACTGGATGCCCAAGAGACCCAGTACTTC. Residues: CASSSLDAQETQYF.

This chain connects TRBV11-2 to TRBJ2-7; D may match TRBD1 or TRBD2 (7 bases each). The CDR3 has 15 amino acids. With 8 bases removed from V and 6 bases from J, the gap between germline ends came to 23 bases. Germline-derived CDR1 and CDR2 are SGHAT and FQNNGV. The DNA of the CDR3 is TGTGCCAGCTCAGGGGGGGGCGGGATCGCTCTCGAGCAGTACTTC. Translating gives CASSGGGGIALEQYF.

To note about this clonotype: A read error may explain this, as a much larger clone is one base away. Written as DNA, the CDR3 is TGTGCCAGCAGTTATGACACAGATACGCAGTATTTT. This gives the protein CASSYDTDTQYF. The rearrangement joins TRBV27 to TRBJ2-3; D is unclear. The CDR3 consists of 12 residues. Between the trimmed V and J ends, which lost 4 bases and 2 bases, there was a span of 4 bases. Germline V gene sequence: CDR1 MNHEY, CDR2 SMNVEV (reference sequence).

This clonotype was seen a handful of times. The rearrangement joins TRBV28 to TRBJ2-5, with D hard to call. Germline V gives CDR1 MDHEN, CDR2 SYDVKM. The ends were cut back, 7 bases at V and 5 bases at J, with 14 bases in the middle. The CDR3 is 13 residues long. The CDR3 coding sequence is TGTGCCAGCAATCCCTCCTTACCCGAGACCCAGTACTTC. It translates to CASNPSLPETQYF.

Comment on this clonotype: Since the CDR3 does not end with the conserved phenylalanine or tryptophan, this likely comes from a read error. The CDR3 loop reads CASSQEPISAEQYI. The CDR3 DNA follows: TGCGCCAGCAGCCAAGAACCTATTTCTGCTGAGCAGTACATC. The chain is built from TRBV4-3 and TRBJ2-7; D gene unclear. V lost 0 bases and J 7 bases, leaving 13 bases between the germline ends. The CDR3 sequence is 14 residues long. Germline CDR1 and CDR2: LGHNA and YSLEER.

This chain uses TRBV5-6 with TRBJ1-2, with 8 bases that match TRBD1. Germline lookup yields CDR1 SGHDT and CDR2 YYEEEE. The CDR3 length is 15 residues. After removal of 2 bases from V and 8 bases from J, the junction contained 11 bases not matched to a gene. Here the CDR3 reads CASSFNPGGAQGYTF. DNA of the CDR3: TGTGCCAGCAGCTTTAACCCAGGGGGCGCGCAGGGCTACACCTTC.

The chain couples TRBV21-1 to TRBJ2-7; the tabulated D call, TRBD1, remains unverified against the DNA. TRBV21-1 is classified as a pseudogene. CDR3 length: 19 amino acids. Written as DNA, the CDR3 is TGTGCCAGCAGCAAAAAAAACCCCCCACTATTGGCAGGGGGCAACGAGCAGTACTTC. Translating it yields CASSKKNPPLLAGGNEQYF.

The chain recombines TRBV2 with TRBJ2-2; TRBD2 aligns across 8 bases. After removal of 5 bases from V and 0 bases from J, the junction contained 5 bases not matched to a gene. This CDR3 spans 16 amino acids. Germline CDR1 SNHLY, CDR2 FYNNEI. The DNA for the CDR3 is TGTGCCAGCAGTCCTACTAGCGGAGCGAACACCGGGGAGCTGTTTTTT. Translation gives CASSPTSGANTGELFF.

This clonotype has a count of ten or more. This chain joins TRBV10-3 and TRBJ2-2, with a weak D call TRBD2 (6 bases). The germline V and J ends were trimmed by 10 bases and 2 bases, with 11 bases remaining between them. Germline V gene data show CDR1 as ENHRY and CDR2 as SYGVKD. The CDR3 length is 13 residues. The CDR3 loop is CATGTPNTGELFF. As DNA, the CDR3 is TGTGCCACCGGGACTCCTAACACCGGGGAGCTGTTTTTT.

In the case of this clonotype: Possible read error: a much larger clone is one base away. The V gene is TRBV6-2 or TRBV6-3, the J gene TRBJ2-7, with D possibly being TRBD1 (5 bases). Germline-derived CDR1 and CDR2 are MNHEY and SVGEGT. This CDR3 has 14 residues. CDR3: CASSYGNRPYAQYF. The DNA for the CDR3 is TGTGCCAGCAGTTATGGAAACAGGCCCTACGCGCAGTACTTC.

V is TRBV13 and J is TRBJ2-3; D is ambiguous. In germline, CDR1 is PRHDT, CDR2 FYEKMQ (reference sequence). V lost 5 bases and J 8 bases, leaving 11 bases between the germline ends. The length of the CDR3 is 12 residues. The CDR3 spells CASSPGVGTQYF. CDR3 DNA sequence: TGTGCCAGCAGCCCGGGTGTAGGTACGCAGTATTTT.

In this sample, this clonotype turned up once. One base away lies a much larger clone, so this may be a sequencing read error. The rearrangement links TRBV28 to TRBJ2-5, with D unresolved. The germline V and J ends were trimmed by 6 bases and 3 bases, with 17 bases remaining between them. The CDR3 is 15 residues long. Germline CDR1 is MDHEN and CDR2 is SYDVKM. CDR3 amino acids: CASSPERRSKETQYF. The CDR3 region has the DNA TGTGCCAGCAGCCCAGAGAGAAGGAGCAAAGAGACCCAGTACTTC.

V and J are TRBV6-2 or TRBV6-3 and TRBJ2-7; D is unresolved. Germline V gives CDR1 MNHEY, CDR2 SVGEGT. This CDR3 comprises 12 residues. Trimming removed 6 bases at V and 3 bases at J, with 9 bases between. The CDR3 DNA follows: TGTGCCAGCAGCAATAAAGGCTACGAGCAGTACTTC. Residues: CASSNKGYEQYF.